These 29 T cell receptor beta chains were all obtained from the same sample, sequenced in a study of OX40 agonist ivuxolimab in advanced cancers. The method was immunoSEQ multiplex PCR; TCRdb's version includes in-frame clones alone and lacks a portion of them. The sample includes 65,000 to 80,000 clones, nearly 95% of them seen just once. Sequences were derived from CD4+ or CD8+ T cells sorted from blood, sampled in a trial of the OX40 agonist ivuxolimab. The receptors originated from an adult with an advanced solid tumor such as melanoma, head and neck, liver or kidney cancer.

This chain connects TRBV11-3 to TRBJ2-5; D possibly uses TRBD1 or TRBD2 (5 bases each). Germline lookup yields CDR1 SGHNT and CDR2 YENEEA. The CDR3 length is 16 residues. V dropped 4 bases and J dropped 1 base, with 16 bases sitting between them. Here the CDR3 DNA reads TGTGCCAGCAGCTCCCGGGGCGAGGAAATCCAAGAGACCCAGTACTTC. It encodes CASSSRGEEIQETQYF.

This sequence joins TRBV9 and TRBJ2-7, with a possible D match to TRBD2 (5 bases). Germline loops: CDR1 SGDLS, CDR2 YYNGEE. This CDR3 has 14 amino acids. Trimming cost V 4 bases and J 3 bases, with 14 bases left between them. The DNA of the CDR3 is TGTGCCAGCAGCCCCCCCGGACTTGACTACGAGCAGTACTTC. Encoded protein: CASSPPGLDYEQYF.

This chain uses TRBV9 with TRBJ2-1; perhaps TRBD2 as D (7 bases). CDR3 length: 16 residues. Germline CDR1 and CDR2: SGDLS and YYNGEE. Trimming removed 3 bases at V and 9 bases at J, with 22 bases between. This CDR3 is CASSARSGGRVGEQFF. CDR3 in DNA: TGTGCCAGCAGCGCCCGCTCGGGGGGCCGCGTCGGTGAGCAGTTCTTC.

This sequence joins TRBV6-6 and TRBJ2-5; D tentatively fits TRBD1 or TRBD2 (5 bases each). V shed 2 bases and J shed 5 bases, with 12 bases lying between them. The CDR3 runs to 14 residues. Germline V gene data show CDR1 as MNHNY and CDR2 as SVGAGI (reference sequence). The CDR3 coding sequence is TGTGCCAGCAGTTACGGCAGGGCGGGCGAGACCCAGTACTTC. This codes for CASSYGRAGETQYF.

The chain has TRBV30 and TRBJ2-3; D gene unclear. The germline CDR1 and CDR2 sequences are GTSNPN and SVGIG (reference sequence). The CDR3 is 10 amino acids. CDR3 loop: CALQADTQYF. As DNA, the CDR3 is TGTGCTCTCCAAGCAGATACGCAGTATTTT.

The V gene is TRBV7-8, the J gene TRBJ2-3, with TRBD1 matching over 7 bases. Germline CDR1 SGHVS, CDR2 FQNEAQ. The trim removed 4 bases at V and 6 bases at J, leaving 7 bases unmatched. The CDR3 sequence is 14 residues long. The CDR3 spells CASSSDRVADTQYF. Here the CDR3 DNA reads TGTGCCAGCAGCTCCGACAGGGTGGCCGATACGCAGTATTTT.

The sample holds one count of this clone. This CDR3 reads CASTIAGGNYEQYF. The DNA for the CDR3 is TGTGCCAGTACTATAGCGGGAGGAAACTACGAGCAGTACTTC. This sequence joins TRBV27 and TRBJ2-7, with 10 bases lining up with TRBD2. The CDR3 runs to 14 residues. The J segment lost 3 bases and the V segment lost 9 bases, leaving 8 bases of the junction unmatched. Germline V lookup: CDR1 MNHEY, CDR2 SMNVEV (reference sequence).

Comments on this clone: One end of the junction varies from germline; a read error may be responsible. The V gene is TRBV7-7, the J gene TRBJ2-3; D gene ambiguous. Germline CDR1 reads SSHAT; CDR2 reads FNYEAQ (reference sequence). The CDR3 length is 13 residues. The CDR3: CASSVWVRDTQYF. The CDR3 DNA follows: TGTGCTAGCAGCGTCTGGGTTAGAGATACGCAGTATTTT.

V and J are TRBV9 and TRBJ1-1; D uncertain. Deletions cut 4 bases from V and 11 bases from J, with 9 bases between. Germline V gene sequence: CDR1 SGDLS, CDR2 YYNGEE. The CDR3 spans 10 residues. The DNA for the CDR3 is TGTGCCAGCAGCCCACTGGGGGCTTTCTTT. Amino acids: CASSPLGAFF.

The CDR3 DNA follows: TGTGCCAGCAGTTACTCGCGGTCCAGGGTTACAGATACGCAGTATTTT. Translated, it gives CASSYSRSRVTDTQYF. J is TRBJ2-3 and V is TRBV6-5; TRBD1 is a possible D gene (5 bases). V was cut by 0 bases and J by 3 bases, with 13 bases left in between. CDR1 and CDR2 (germline): MNHEY, SVGAGI. The CDR3 is 16 residues long.

The gene calls are TRBV10-2 and TRBJ2-1; 9 bases match TRBD1. Trimming cost V 10 bases and J 10 bases; bases outside gene matches: 8. The CDR3 spans 12 residues. CDR1 is WSHSY, CDR2 SAAADI, per germline. CDR3 nucleotides: TGCGCCACAGGACAGGGGAGCTGGGAGCAGTTCTTC. This translates into CATGQGSWEQFF.

The chain carries TRBV6-5 and TRBJ2-7; D unresolved. Trimming left V 7 bases short and J 3 bases short, with 7 bases between. This CDR3 has 11 amino acids. The germline V gene encodes CDR1 MNHEY and CDR2 SVGAGI. The CDR3: CASMSGYEQYF. The CDR3 nucleotides are TGTGCCAGCATGTCCGGCTACGAGCAGTACTTC.

The V and J genes are TRBV27 and TRBJ1-3; 7 nucleotides align to TRBD1. There are 14 residues in the CDR3. J was trimmed by 4 bases and V by 3 bases; bases with no gene match: 3. CDR1 is MNHEY and CDR2 is SMNVEV in the germline V gene (reference sequence). CDR3 sequence: CASSLRGQGNTIYF. The CDR3 coding sequence is TGTGCCAGCAGTTTGAGGGGGCAGGGAAACACCATATATTTT.

This chain joins TRBV27 and TRBJ2-7; D ambiguous. Germline V gene sequence: CDR1 MNHEY, CDR2 SMNVEV (reference sequence). The V end lost 2 bases, the J end lost 6 bases, and 11 bases lay between the germline ends. The CDR3 spans 13 residues. CDR3 DNA: TGTGCCAGCAGTTTAGGGCAATACTCCGAGCAGTACTTC. Translating gives CASSLGQYSEQYF.

The V gene is TRBV9, the J gene TRBJ2-1, with 9 bases that match TRBD1. The germline gives CDR1 SGDLS, CDR2 YYNGEE. This CDR3 has 15 amino acids. After removal of 4 bases from V and 3 bases from J, the junction contained 5 bases not matched to a gene. The CDR3 reads CASSRGTGSYNEQFF. The CDR3 DNA reads TGTGCCAGCAGCCGCGGGACAGGGAGCTACAATGAGCAGTTCTTC.

This chain uses TRBV4-1 with TRBJ2-7, with 9 bases matching TRBD2. The CDR3 length is 18 residues. Germline assignment: CDR1 MGHRA and CDR2 YSYEKL. With V trimmed by 0 bases and J by 0 bases, 9 bases remained unmatched. CDR3: CASSQEDSGGLSSYEQYF. CDR3 DNA: TGCGCCAGCAGCCAAGAGGATAGCGGGGGTCTTAGCTCCTACGAGCAGTACTTC.

The chain carries TRBV5-1 and TRBJ2-1, with 7 bases fitting TRBD2. In germline, CDR1 is SGHRS, CDR2 YFSETQ. J lost 6 bases, V lost 2 bases, and 8 bases had no gene match. CDR3 size: 15 residues. CDR3 DNA sequence: TGCGCCAGCAGCTTCCGGGACTACCGGATCAATGAGCAGTTCTTC. This sequence encodes CASSFRDYRINEQFF.

The genes are TRBV5-8 and TRBJ1-1; D not resolved. The germline V gene encodes CDR1 SGHTS and CDR2 YDEGEE. V was cut by 0 bases and J by 6 bases, with 3 bases left in between. This CDR3 region has 11 residues. Here the CDR3 DNA reads TGTGCCAGCAGCTTGGCAGCTGAAGCTTTCTTT. This translates into CASSLAAEAFF.

V usage is TRBV4-1 and J usage is TRBJ2-3; TRBD2 aligns across 10 bases. J lost 8 bases, V lost 3 bases, and 8 bases had no gene match. In germline, CDR1 is MGHRA, CDR2 YSYEKL. This CDR3 contains 15 residues. The CDR3 sequence is CASSQEAGGPGTQYF. Here the CDR3 DNA reads TGCGCCAGCAGCCAGGAAGCGGGAGGGCCCGGTACGCAGTATTTT.

J is TRBJ2-3 and V is TRBV19; D possibly corresponds to TRBD2 (7 bases). CDR3 size: 15 residues. Per the germline V gene, CDR1 is LNHDA and CDR2 is SQIVND (reference sequence). Trimming left V 2 bases short and J 5 bases short, with 14 bases between. CDR3 sequence (DNA): TGTGCCAGTAGTATAACGGGGGGCGGGGGAGATACGCAGTATTTT. It codes for CASSITGGGGDTQYF. The full variable domain, in which reference TRBV19 and TRBJ2-3 provide the parts outside the CDR3, is DGGITQSPKYLFRKEGQNVTLSCEQNLNHDAMYWYRQDPGQGLRLIYYSQIVNDFQKGDIAEGYSVSREKKESFPLTVTSAQKNPTAFYLCASSITGGGGDTQYFGPGTRLTVL.

V is TRBV12-2 and J is TRBJ2-3; the tabulated D call, TRBD2, remains unverified against the DNA. TRBV12-2 is termed a pseudogene. This CDR3 has 16 amino acids. CDR3 loop: CASRLARTSGKGTQYF. In nucleotides, the CDR3 is TGTGCAAGTCGCTTAGCGCGGACTAGCGGGAAGGGTACGCAGTATTTT.

The chain carries TRBV7-9 and TRBJ1-1; 9 bases agree with TRBD1. Germline loops: CDR1 SEHNR, CDR2 FQNEAQ (reference sequence). This CDR3 is 13 amino acids long. The junction had 9 bases not matched to a gene; V was cut back by 7 bases and J by 9 bases. CDR3: CASNEQGAGKAFF. For the CDR3, the DNA is TGTGCCAGCAACGAACAGGGGGCGGGTAAAGCTTTCTTT.

The chain couples TRBV6-1 to TRBJ1-2; no firm D call. This CDR3 comprises 14 residues. In germline, CDR1 is MNHNS, CDR2 SASEGT. Trimming cost V 3 bases and J 6 bases, with 14 bases left between them. The CDR3 nucleotides are TGTGCCAGCAGTGACCAGACGTGGTTAGATGGCTACACCTTC. It yields the protein CASSDQTWLDGYTF.

CDR3 DNA sequence: TGTGCCAGCAGAGGGACAGGGGGCGTAACCTACGAGCAGTACTTC. This sequence encodes CASRGTGGVTYEQYF. The V gene is TRBV6-1, the J gene TRBJ2-5; 12 bases fit TRBD1. The DNA end lines up better with TRBJ2-7; the J call may be wrong. The CDR3 is 15 amino acids. Per germline, CDR1 MNHNS and CDR2 SASEGT.

V and J are TRBV30 and TRBJ1-2, with D possibly matching TRBD1 (5 bases). Germline V gene lookup returns CDR1 GTSNPN and CDR2 SVGIG (reference sequence). Between the trimmed V and J ends, which lost 4 bases and 2 bases, there was a span of 8 bases. The CDR3 consists of 12 residues. The CDR3: CAWNRGNYGYTF. The CDR3 DNA reads TGTGCCTGGAATCGGGGGAACTATGGCTACACCTTC.

The J gene is TRBJ1-1, the V gene TRBV29-1; 7 bases line up with TRBD1. CDR1 is SQVTM and CDR2 is ANQGSEA in the germline V gene. This CDR3 comprises 13 residues. The V segment lost 1 base and the J segment 4 bases; nucleotides outside the gene matches: 3. The CDR3 spells CSVEGRGTTEAFF. The CDR3, as DNA: TGCAGCGTTGAAGGCAGGGGGACCACTGAAGCTTTCTTT.

The chain couples TRBV11-2 to TRBJ1-5; TRBD1 might be the D (5 bases). The V end was cut by 5 bases, the J end by 0 bases, with 5 bases between. Germline CDR1 SGHAT, CDR2 FQNNGV. This CDR3 is built from 13 residues. The CDR3 DNA reads as TGTGCCAGCAGCCAGGGTAGCAATCAGCCCCAGCATTTT. The encoded protein is CASSQGSNQPQHF.

The chain links TRBV9 to TRBJ1-3; TRBD1 is a possible D gene (6 bases). Germline V gene sequence: CDR1 SGDLS, CDR2 YYNGEE. V was pared by 0 bases and J by 4 bases, with 11 bases between. The CDR3 sequence is 15 residues long. The CDR3 here is CASSVGAGTGNTIYF. The CDR3, as DNA: TGTGCCAGCAGCGTAGGGGCAGGGACAGGAAACACCATATATTTT.

The chain carries TRBV14 and TRBJ1-1; D not resolved. V was shortened by 4 bases and J by 8 bases, with 11 bases between the two germline ends. CDR1 and CDR2 (germline): SGHDN, FVKESK. There are 12 residues in the CDR3. CDR3: CASSRVGREAFF. The CDR3 coding sequence is TGTGCCAGCAGCCGTGTGGGCAGAGAAGCTTTCTTT. Full variable domain (rest looked up from reference TRBV14 and TRBJ1-1): EAGVTQFPSHSVIEKGQTVTLRCDPISGHDNLYWYRRVMGKEIKFLLHFVKESKQDESGMPNNRFLAERTGGTYSTLKVQPAELEDSGVYFCASSRVGREAFFGQGTRLTVV.